This T cell receptor beta chain derives from a study of early T cells in non-severe SARS-CoV-2 infection. Study overall: Investigators sequenced bulk RNA drawn from unsorted whole blood, and chains remained unpaired. Study results and limitations: Comparison of clonotypes with VDJdb favored anti-spike CD8 responses while missing private and CD4 specificities.

Molecules of cDNA were individually given unique molecular identifiers that were attached to them. Using its own MiXCR run on the 5' RACE reads, TCRdb lists one record per CDR3 protein. Of 65,000 to 75,000 distinct CDR3 sequences listed, roughly 4.5% are singletons. Concerning this clonotype: Antigen: not known.

CDR3 length: 14 residues. V was shortened by 3 bases and J by 4 bases, with 12 bases between the two germline ends. This receptor was taken from an adult who was a healthcare worker with PCR-confirmed SARS-CoV-2 infection or an uninfected control (not recorded which). The donor label of this sample is uncertain. V gene TRBV12-3 or TRBV12-4 combines with J gene TRBJ1-1; D perhaps matches TRBD1 (6 bases). This sample comprised whole blood, obtained at baseline. The CDR3, as DNA: TGTGCCAGCAGTTTCGGGGGGCAGGGCACTGAAGCTTTCTTT. Translating gives CASSFGGQGTEAFF.